Given below is one T cell receptor beta chain in context. Its antigen remains unknown. The CDR3 runs to 16 residues. Germline-derived CDR1 and CDR2 are SGHRS and YFSETQ. Trimming removed 0 bases from V and 4 bases from J, with 14 bases in between. This table comes from immunoSEQ multiplex PCR, and its TCRdb copy is limited to in-frame clones, with some not included. Found here are fewer than 3 million clones, around 90% of them singletons; the top ten hold roughly 0.34%. These data belong to a study of shared clonotypes between healthy human individuals. The study's findings and limits: Sample collection involved blood only; tissue repertoires are likely different.

The chain couples TRBV5-1 to TRBJ2-1; D could derive from TRBD1 or TRBD2 (5 bases each). The source is a man aged 18 to 30 in good health. Some clones in this sample may be carry-over from other donors' samples. Material for sequencing was naive CD4+ T cells from PBMCs. Documented subset: CD45RA+ positively selected. The CDR3 nucleotides are TGCGCCAGCAGCTTGGGACCGCCTGGGGGATACAATGAGCAGTTCTTC. Its translation: CASSLGPPGGYNEQFF. Full variable domain (remainder filled in from reference TRBV5-1 and TRBJ2-1): KAGVTQTPRYLIKTRGQQVTLSCSPISGHRSVSWYQQTPGQGLQFLFEYFSETQRNKGNFPGRFSGRQFSNSRSEMNVSTLELGDSALYLCASSLGPPGGYNEQFFGPGTRLTVL.